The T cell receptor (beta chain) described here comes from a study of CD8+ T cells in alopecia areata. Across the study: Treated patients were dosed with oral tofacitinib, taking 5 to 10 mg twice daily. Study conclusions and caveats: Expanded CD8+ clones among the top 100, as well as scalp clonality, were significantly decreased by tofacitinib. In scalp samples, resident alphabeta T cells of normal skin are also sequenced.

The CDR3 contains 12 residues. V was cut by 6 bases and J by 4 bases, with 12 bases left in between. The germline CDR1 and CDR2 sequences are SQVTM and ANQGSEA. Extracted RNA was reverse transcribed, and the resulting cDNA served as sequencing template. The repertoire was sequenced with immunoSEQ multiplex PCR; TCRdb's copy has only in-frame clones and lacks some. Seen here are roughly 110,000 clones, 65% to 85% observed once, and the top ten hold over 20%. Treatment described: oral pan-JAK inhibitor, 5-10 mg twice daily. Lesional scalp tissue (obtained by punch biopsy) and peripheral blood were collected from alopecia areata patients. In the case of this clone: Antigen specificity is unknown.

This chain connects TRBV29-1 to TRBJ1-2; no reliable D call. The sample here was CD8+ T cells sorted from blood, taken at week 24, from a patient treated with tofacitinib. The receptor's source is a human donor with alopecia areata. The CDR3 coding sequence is TGCAGCGTCCGTGTCGGCCTCTATGGCTACACCTTC. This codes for CSVRVGLYGYTF.